The T cell receptor beta chain described here comes from a study of shared clonotypes between healthy human individuals. Study as a whole: Donors were a couple of women and a few men aged 18 to 49. The study, taken as a whole, reports: Clonotypes shared by all four sorted-subset donors had higher generation probabilities than non-shared clonotypes. Sequencing depth was expected to affect clonotype sharing among donors. The represented genetic and exposure-history diversity was limited by the small number of donors.

CD45RO-negative, CCR7-selected cells formed the naive CD8 fraction, which excluded terminally differentiated effector memory CD45RA+ cells. The germline V gene encodes CDR1 GTSNPN and CDR2 SVGIG (reference sequence). The CDR3 consists of 16 residues. V was pared by 0 bases and J by 4 bases, with 16 bases between. Libraries were prepared by immunoSEQ multiplex PCR; TCRdb keeps only in-frame clonotypes and omits some of them. The table records hundreds of thousands of clones, approximately 96% of them present only once. On this clone: Its antigen is not known.

Specimen: naive CD8+ T cells sorted from blood. The chain recombines TRBV30 with TRBJ1-5; D unclear. The TCR originated in a woman aged 25 to 39 in good health. DNA of the CDR3: TGTGCCTGGAGTGTACGTCTCGCCACCTTAAATCAGCCCCAGCATTTT. Protein product: CAWSVRLATLNQPQHF.